This is a list of T cell receptor beta chains from one sample in a study of blood T cell repertoires in COVID-19. The data were produced by immunoSEQ multiplex PCR, yet TCRdb's version contains in-frame clones alone and is incomplete. The profile shows 200,000 to 300,000 clones, 70% to 90% of them singletons. Sequencing used peripheral blood. The source is a woman in her twenties or thirties who had recovered from COVID-19. Both conserved end residues are part of each CDR3. The D gene is left open where the match is weak. The size field is filled for only some rows; it gives once, few, many or a size class.

>.|few|15|TRBV2|TRBJ1-2
CASSGEGARISGYTF
TGTGCCAGCAGTGGAGAAGGGGCCCGGATAAGTGGCTACACCTTC
>TRBD2|.|15|TRBV3-1/TRBV3-2|TRBJ2-7
CASSQAGAGVYEQYF
TGTGCCAGCAGCCAAGCCGGAGCGGGGGTCTACGAGCAGTACTTC
>.|.|13|TRBV6-1|TRBJ1-6
CASSEARGSPLHF
TGTGCCAGCAGTGAAGCCCGGGGGTCACCCCTCCACTTT
>TRBD2|once|20|TRBV2|TRBJ2-1
CASSEVLQASGGRGYNEQFF
TGTGCCAGCAGTGAGGTCCTTCAAGCTAGCGGGGGCCGAGGGTACAATGAGCAGTTCTTC
>TRBD2|.|15|TRBV6-2/TRBV6-3|TRBJ2-5
CASSYTGGGRETQYF
TGTGCCAGCAGTTATACCGGGGGGGGTCGTGAGACCCAGTACTTC
>TRBD1|.|18|TRBV7-9|TRBJ2-2
CASSSKGGPSMATGELFF
TGTGCCAGCAGTTCAAAAGGGGGCCCGTCGATGGCCACCGGGGAGCTGTTTTTT
>.|.|13|TRBV7-2|TRBJ1-2
CASSLGRGYGYTF
TGTGCCAGCAGCTTAGGGCGGGGCTATGGCTACACCTTC
>TRBD1|few|14|TRBV27|TRBJ1-5
CASSQTGGYQPQHF
TGTGCCAGCAGTCAGACAGGGGGGTATCAGCCCCAGCATTTT
>.|.|15|TRBV27|TRBJ2-1
CASSLTPRQYNEQFF
TGTGCCAGCAGTTTAACCCCCCGACAGTACAATGAGCAGTTCTTC
>.|.|13|TRBV5-4|TRBJ2-7
CASSFSGSYEQYF
TGTGCCAGCAGCTTCTCAGGATCCTACGAGCAGTACTTC
>TRBD2|.|12|TRBV6-5|TRBJ2-5
CATLSGGQTQYF
TGTGCCACCCTGAGCGGGGGCCAGACCCAGTACTTC
>.|.|16|TRBV5-1|TRBJ1-3
CASSEQQGTSGNTIYF
TGCGCCAGCAGCGAACAACAGGGAACCTCTGGAAACACCATATATTTT
>.|.|17|TRBV5-1|TRBJ2-7
CASSPTPLALSSYEQYF
TGCGCCAGCAGCCCGACCCCCCTAGCGCTGAGCTCCTACGAGCAGTACTTC
>TRBD1|.|17|TRBV3-1/TRBV3-2|TRBJ1-6
CASSQDKGQGMRSPLHF
TGTGCCAGCAGCCAAGATAAAGGACAGGGGATGCGTTCACCCCTCCACTTT
>TRBD1|once|14|TRBV19|TRBJ1-3
CASQRQGSGNTIYF
TGTGCCAGCCAACGACAGGGCTCTGGAAACACCATATATTTT
>.|.|13|TRBV7-2|TRBJ1-1
CASSLFLNTEAFF
TGTGCCAGCAGCTTATTTTTAAACACTGAAGCTTTCTTT
>TRBD1|.|13|TRBV2|TRBJ1-2
CASVRGVNYGYTF
TGTGCCAGCGTCAGGGGGGTAAACTATGGCTACACCTTC
>TRBD2|.|14|TRBV2|TRBJ2-7
CASKEERGGREQYF
TGTGCCAGCAAAGAGGAGCGGGGGGGCCGGGAGCAGTACTTC
>.|.|16|TRBV6-2/TRBV6-3|TRBJ1-5
CASSRVARTAYQPQHF
TGTGCCAGCAGCCGCGTGGCTCGGACAGCTTATCAGCCCCAGCATTTT